This T cell receptor (beta chain) was documented in a study of vaccination effects on CD4 cells after COVID-19. Data came from immunoSEQ multiplex PCR; TCRdb stores just in-frame clones and leaves some out. The sample lists around 19,000 clones; around three quarters were seen once. V trimming: 6 bases; J trimming: 5 bases; junction bases outside the gene matches: 4. This CDR3 contains 14 residues. Germline values: CDR1 MDHEN, CDR2 SYDVKM. Comment on this clone: The antigen remains unidentified.

Ahead of sequencing, the ViraFEST assay grew antigen-specific CD4+ T cells using viral peptide pools. It was after approximately 11 days of culture that CD4+ T cells were isolated. Nucleocapsid antibodies stayed negative before and after vaccination, showing no earlier SARS-CoV-2 infection. This TCR derives from a human donor who received a COVID-19 vaccine. Sample: CD4+ T cells from PBMCs cultured with HCoV-NL63 spike peptides, taken before COVID-19 vaccination. This chain joins TRBV28 and TRBJ1-4; 9 bases are shared with TRBD1. DNA for the CDR3: TGTGCCAGCAGCACAGGGGGCAGGAATGAAAAACTGTTTTTT. This codes for CASSTGGRNEKLFF. Combining the CDR3 with reference TRBV28 and TRBJ1-4 gives the whole variable domain DVKVTQSSRYLVKRTGEKVFLECVQDMDHENMFWYRQDPGLGLRLIYFSYDVKMKEKGDIPEGYSVSREKKERFSLILESASTNQTSMYLCASSTGGRNEKLFFGSGTQLSVL.